These 24 T cell receptor beta chains were all obtained from the same sample, sequenced in a study of T-cell memory formation after mild COVID-19. TCRdb recomputed calls from the 5' RACE reads with MiXCR, one row per CDR3 protein. Of hundreds of thousands of distinct CDR3 sequences in the sample, about 16% were seen once. Source material: PBMCs or a T cell subset sorted from them (not recorded which). Source of these receptors: an adult woman who had mild COVID-19 (a few samples of this study predate the infection). Cell type and time point are not known.

This clonotype has more than one count but fewer than ten. The chain combines TRBV2 with TRBJ1-1; a weak D match, TRBD1 (6 bases). V was clipped by 3 bases and J by 4 bases, with 21 bases between them. The CDR3 extends over 17 amino acids. Germline values: CDR1 SNHLY, CDR2 FYNNEI. The CDR3 loop is CASSEEDPTGFRTEAFF. The CDR3 DNA reads as TGTGCCAGCAGTGAGGAAGACCCTACAGGGTTTCGCACTGAAGCTTTCTTT.

This clonotype was seen many times. This chain joins TRBV25-1 and TRBJ2-2; D is tentatively TRBD1 or TRBD2 (5 bases each). V shed 3 bases and J shed 1 base, with 12 bases lying between them. CDR1 and CDR2 from the germline V gene are MGHDK and SYGVNS. The CDR3 spans 16 residues. CDR3 protein: CASSDPGTVNTGELFF. Written as DNA, the CDR3 is TGTGCCAGCAGTGATCCCGGGACGGTGAACACCGGGGAGCTGTTTTTT.

This chain joins TRBV27 and TRBJ2-1, with a weak D call TRBD2 (6 bases). The CDR3 has 13 residues. V was shortened by 4 bases and J by 9 bases, with 13 bases between the two germline ends. In germline, CDR1 is MNHEY, CDR2 SMNVEV (reference sequence). In nucleotides, the CDR3 is TGTGCCAGCAGTTCCCGGGCCGGGAGTGAGCAGTTCTTC. Its protein is CASSSRAGSEQFF.

J is TRBJ1-5 and V is TRBV4-1, with TRBD1 as a possible D gene (6 bases). This CDR3 has 16 residues. The V gene lost 0 bases and the J gene lost 6 bases, with 15 bases spanning the gap. Germline values: CDR1 MGHRA, CDR2 YSYEKL. CDR3 region: CASSQDGAGGTQPQHF. In DNA, the CDR3 is TGCGCCAGCAGCCAAGATGGGGCGGGGGGCACTCAGCCCCAGCATTTT.

This clonotype was found a few times. The chain has TRBV24-1 and TRBJ1-5, with D possibly being TRBD1 (5 bases). Trimming took off 3 bases at V and 7 bases at J, with 9 bases between the two ends. The CDR3 runs 13 residues. Germline CDR1 and CDR2: KGHDR and SFDVKD. CDR3 protein: CATSDTGAQPQHF. The CDR3 DNA reads TGTGCCACCAGTGATACTGGGGCGCAGCCCCAGCATTTT.

This clonotype was seen more than once but under ten times. J is TRBJ2-7 and V is TRBV3-1, with D unresolved. V was cut by 0 bases and J by 6 bases, with 9 bases left in between. From germline, CDR1 is LGHDT and CDR2 YNNKEL (reference sequence). The length of the CDR3 is 13 residues. The CDR3, as DNA: TGTGCCAGCAGCCAAGAGCCCGGGTTCGAGCAGTACTTC. The encoded protein is CASSQEPGFEQYF.

This chain uses TRBV18 with TRBJ2-3, with 11 nucleotides matching TRBD2. This CDR3 is built from 16 residues. Germline V gene lookup returns CDR1 KGHSH and CDR2 LQKENI. The ends lost 6 bases at V and 4 bases at J; junction bases unmatched: 9. This CDR3 reads CASSRTSGPPSDTQYF. The DNA of the CDR3 is TGTGCCAGCTCGCGGACTAGCGGGCCCCCGTCAGATACGCAGTATTTT.

The gene calls are TRBV7-9 and TRBJ2-3, with D possibly being TRBD2 (5 bases). Trimming took off 2 bases at V and 3 bases at J, with 12 bases between the two ends. Germline CDR1 and CDR2: SEHNR and FQNEAQ (reference sequence). CDR3 size: 15 residues. The CDR3 region has the DNA TGTGCCAGCAGCTTAAGGCGTAGCGTAACAGATACGCAGTATTTT. Amino acids: CASSLRRSVTDTQYF. The full variable domain, in which reference TRBV7-9 and TRBJ2-3 provide the parts outside the CDR3, is DTGVSQNPRHKITKRGQNVTFRCDPISEHNRLYWYRQTLGQGPEFLTYFQNEAQLEKSRLLSDRFSAERPKGSFSTLEIQRTEQGDSAMYLCASSLRRSVTDTQYFGPGTRLTVL.

This clonotype was recorded a few times. The rearrangement uses TRBV30 and TRBJ2-5; TRBD1 matches 7 bases. Unmatched junction bases numbered 5, after V lost 2 bases and J lost 5 bases. CDR1 is GTSNPN and CDR2 is SVGIG in the germline V gene (reference sequence). The CDR3 covers 13 residues. CDR3 DNA: TGTGCCTGGAGTAGAAGGGGGCGGGAGACCCAGTACTTC. Encoded protein: CAWSRRGRETQYF.

In its sample, this clonotype was seen many times. The chain couples TRBV5-6 to TRBJ2-6; D may match TRBD1 or TRBD2 (6 bases each). Trimming removed 1 base from V and 5 bases from J, with 19 bases in between. Per the germline V gene, CDR1 is SGHDT and CDR2 is YYEEEE. The CDR3 loop spans 18 amino acids. The CDR3 DNA reads TGTGCCAGCAGCTTGCGCGGGACACCCACTCTTCGGGCCAACGTCCTGACTTTC. This sequence encodes CASSLRGTPTLRANVLTF.

There are many counts of this clonotype. The rearrangement uses TRBV18 and TRBJ1-1, with no clear D. Germline V gene lookup returns CDR1 KGHSH and CDR2 LQKENI. The germline V and J ends were trimmed by 2 bases and 1 base, with 5 bases remaining between them. CDR3 length: 13 amino acids. The chain's CDR3 is CASSPIQNTEAFF. The CDR3 region has the DNA TGTGCCAGCTCACCAATACAGAACACTGAAGCTTTCTTT.

The genes are TRBV9 and TRBJ2-5; TRBD2 matches 7 bases. This CDR3 region has 17 residues. The germline V gene encodes CDR1 SGDLS and CDR2 YYNGEE. The V segment lost 0 bases and the J segment 2 bases; nucleotides outside the gene matches: 10. CDR3 residues: CASSVALSSGEQETQYF. CDR3 sequence (DNA): TGTGCCAGCAGCGTAGCCCTCTCGAGCGGGGAACAAGAGACCCAGTACTTC.

This clonotype turned up a few times. V gene TRBV6-2 or TRBV6-3 combines with J gene TRBJ2-1, with TRBD2 identical over 14 bases. The germline gives CDR1 MNHEY, CDR2 SVGEGT. Trimming at V came to 2 bases and at J to 1 base, leaving 10 bases not matched to a gene. The CDR3 is 20 amino acids. The DNA of the CDR3 is TGTGCCAGCAGTTACGATATGACTAGCGGGGGGGCCGGGTCCTACAATGAGCAGTTCTTC. Its translation: CASSYDMTSGGAGSYNEQFF.

V usage is TRBV3-1 and J usage is TRBJ2-6; the D is unclear. This CDR3 has 14 residues. Trimming cost V 8 bases and J 2 bases, with 10 bases left between them. In germline, CDR1 is LGHDT, CDR2 YNNKEL (reference sequence). The CDR3 here is CASSLHTGANVLTF. The CDR3 DNA follows: TGTGCCAGCTCATTACACACTGGGGCCAACGTCCTGACTTTC.

There are a few counts of this clonotype. The CDR3 sequence: CASSFRTGTNTGELFF. CDR3 bases: TGCGCCAGCAGCTTCAGGACAGGAACGAACACCGGGGAGCTGTTTTTT. The chain couples TRBV5-1 to TRBJ2-2; TRBD1 matches 7 bases. The CDR3 covers 16 residues. The ends lost 2 bases at V and 0 bases at J; junction bases unmatched: 4. Germline-derived CDR1 and CDR2 are SGHRS and YFSETQ.

This chain joins TRBV6-5 and TRBJ1-1; D is unclear. V shed 1 base and J shed 4 bases, with 10 bases lying between them. Germline CDR1 MNHEY, CDR2 SVGAGI. This CDR3 has 14 amino acids. The CDR3 reads CASSYLGVLTEAFF. In nucleotides, the CDR3 is TGTGCCAGCAGTTACTTGGGCGTCCTCACTGAAGCTTTCTTT.

In this sample, this clonotype turned up a few times. CDR3 in DNA: TGCAGTGCTAGAGTGGGACTAGCGGGTGAGGGCTCCTACAATGAGCAGTTCTTC. It encodes CSARVGLAGEGSYNEQFF. This chain uses TRBV20-1 with TRBJ2-1; TRBD2 matches 12 bases. CDR1 and CDR2 (germline): DFQATT, SNEGSKA (reference sequence). This CDR3 comprises 18 residues. V lost 1 base, J lost 0 bases, and 7 bases stayed unmatched.

The genes are TRBV5-6 and TRBJ1-1; 12 bases fit TRBD1. CDR3 length: 14 amino acids. Germline V gene data show CDR1 as SGHDT and CDR2 as YYEEEE. Trimming took 6 bases from V and 11 from J; bases not matched to a gene: 11. The CDR3 loop reads CASNRDRGLTRAFF. DNA of the CDR3: TGTGCCAGCAACCGGGACAGGGGGCTGACGAGGGCTTTCTTT.

This chain joins TRBV5-1 and TRBJ1-5, with D tentatively TRBD1 (5 bases). Germline CDR1 and CDR2: SGHRS and YFSETQ. V shed 5 bases and J shed 0 bases, with 12 bases lying between them. The CDR3 is made up of 15 amino acids. The CDR3 loop is CASRPTVNSNQPQHF. CDR3 bases: TGCGCCAGCAGACCGACAGTGAATAGCAATCAGCCCCAGCATTTT.

This clonotype was recorded many times. The chain joins TRBV7-8 to TRBJ2-1; tentatively, D is TRBD2 (5 bases). Deletions cut 6 bases from V and 7 bases from J, with 13 bases between. The CDR3 has 13 amino acids. Germline V gives CDR1 SGHVS, CDR2 FQNEAQ. The CDR3, as DNA: TGTGCCAGCAGTTTCCGAGGGTGGAATGAGCAGTTCTTC. As protein: CASSFRGWNEQFF.

This rearrangement joins TRBV6-5 to TRBJ1-1; 12 positions match TRBD1. The CDR3 consists of 13 residues. Germline V lookup: CDR1 MNHEY, CDR2 SVGAGI. After removal of 4 bases from V and 6 bases from J, the junction contained 0 bases not matched to a gene. The CDR3, as DNA: TGTGCCAGCAGTTGGGACAGGGGGCCTGAAGCTTTCTTT. It yields the protein CASSWDRGPEAFF.

This chain connects TRBV7-9 to TRBJ2-3; TRBD2 matches at 8 bases. Germline CDR1 SEHNR, CDR2 FQNEAQ (reference sequence). The CDR3 is 13 amino acids. V dropped 1 base and J dropped 9; count of bases not matched to a gene: 3. The CDR3 protein is CASSLVASGTQYF. In DNA, the CDR3 is TGTGCCAGCAGCTTAGTGGCTAGCGGGACGCAGTATTTT.

The chain carries TRBV5-4 and TRBJ1-5; the match to TRBD1 covers 7 bases. Unmatched junction bases numbered 11, after V lost 1 base and J lost 4 bases. This CDR3 region has 17 residues. Germline CDR1 reads SGHNT; CDR2 reads YYREEE (reference sequence). The CDR3 loop is CASSLLKSGTANQPQHF. CDR3 nucleotide sequence: TGTGCCAGCAGCTTGCTAAAAAGCGGGACAGCTAATCAGCCCCAGCATTTT.

This clonotype showed up just a few times. The rearrangement uses TRBV12-3 or TRBV12-4 and TRBJ1-5, with D unclear. The CDR3 totals 14 residues. V shed 2 bases and J shed 7 bases, with 12 bases lying between them. The CDR3 is CASSLYGSGQPQHF. The CDR3 DNA reads TGTGCCAGCAGTTTATACGGCAGTGGGCAGCCCCAGCATTTT.